The 17 T cell receptor beta chains listed next were all sequenced from one sample in a study of CD8+CD57+ T cells in acquired aplastic anemia. It was patients with CD8+CD57+ cell expansion by flow cytometry who were chosen for sequencing. The template for TCR beta VDJ and CDR3 sequence profiling was genomic DNA. MiXCR, applied by TCRdb to the reads, yields one record per CDR3 protein. Of about 190,000 distinct CDR3 sequences in the sample, approximately 50% were seen once. The sequenced material came from sorted CD4+, CD8+, or CD8+CD57+ T cells (not recorded which) from PBMCs. The origin of the receptors is a human donor with aplastic anemia.

This chain connects TRBV2 to TRBJ2-7, with TRBD1 as a possible D gene (7 bases). This CDR3 is 14 amino acids long. The V gene's germline CDR1 is SNHLY and CDR2 FYNNEI. V dropped 8 bases and J dropped 6 bases, with 20 bases sitting between them. In nucleotides, the CDR3 is TGTGCCAGCCGGGGAGTTCAGGGGGGCGGCGAGCAGTACTTC. Translated, it gives CASRGVQGGGEQYF.

V usage is TRBV19 and J usage is TRBJ1-2, with TRBD1 matching over 9 bases. J gave up 4 bases and V 0 bases, and 3 bases lay outside the gene matches. The CDR3 is 15 amino acids. The germline gives CDR1 LNHDA, CDR2 SQIVND (reference sequence). CDR3: CASSIDGTGSYGYTF. The DNA of the CDR3 is TGTGCCAGTAGTATAGATGGGACAGGGAGCTATGGCTACACCTTC.

Notes on this clonotype: With a much larger clone just one base away, this may be a read error. The chain carries TRBV27 and TRBJ2-7; D not resolved. This CDR3 comprises 10 residues. Germline V CDR1 and CDR2: MNHEY, SMNVEV (reference sequence). CDR3 sequence: CASRRVERYF. The DNA of the CDR3 is TGTGCCAGCAGAAGGGTCGAGCGGTACTTC.

This clonotype has a handful of counts. Compared with germline, one end of the junction differs, possibly owing to a read error. The rearrangement uses TRBV20-1 and TRBJ2-7, with 8 nucleotides matching TRBD1. Germline values: CDR1 DFQATT, CDR2 SNEGSKA (reference sequence). This CDR3 is 13 amino acids long. CDR3 coding DNA: TGCAGGGCTAGGGACAGGACCTCCTACGAGCAGTACTTC. Translating gives CRARDRTSYEQYF.

This clonotype was seen only a few times. The gene calls are TRBV10-1 and TRBJ1-5, with D uncertain. The germline gives CDR1 WNHNN, CDR2 SYGVQD (reference sequence). The CDR3 has 12 amino acids. The V end lost 0 bases, the J end lost 6 bases, and 3 bases lay between the germline ends. CDR3 in amino acids: CASSESSQPQHF. CDR3 DNA: TGCGCCAGCAGTGAGTCGAGTCAGCCCCAGCATTTT.

This clonotype appeared many times. V usage is TRBV7-2 and J usage is TRBJ2-7; possibly TRBD1 for D (6 bases). The CDR3 spans 15 residues. CDR1 and CDR2 (germline): SGHTA, FQGNSA. V was trimmed by 5 bases and J by 0 bases, leaving 14 bases between them. The CDR3 DNA reads as TGTGCCAGCAGCAAACAGGGCCCAAGCTCCTACGAGCAGTACTTC. It is translated as CASSKQGPSSYEQYF.

The V gene is TRBV25-1, the J gene TRBJ2-2, with TRBD1 identical over 8 bases. Germline V CDR1 and CDR2: MGHDK, SYGVNS. The CDR3 contains 17 residues. Losses at the gene ends were 6 bases for V and 5 bases for J; bases not matched to a gene: 14. DNA for the CDR3: TGTGCCAGCAGCCAACGGGCAGGGGGCGCGAGGACCGGGGAGCTGTTTTTT. Translation gives CASSQRAGGARTGELFF.

This clonotype has just one count. The V gene is TRBV2, the J gene TRBJ2-1; D is undetermined. Germline V gene data show CDR1 as SNHLY and CDR2 as FYNNEI. With 7 bases removed from V and 2 bases from J, the gap between germline ends came to 9 bases. This CDR3 is 13 amino acids long. CDR3 amino acids: CASMATPYNEQFF. The CDR3 DNA reads TGTGCCAGCATGGCCACCCCCTACAATGAGCAGTTCTTC.

The V call is TRBV2, the J call TRBJ2-7, with D unresolved. V was pared by 3 bases and J by 2 bases, with 8 bases between. Germline-derived CDR1 and CDR2 are SNHLY and FYNNEI. There are 13 residues in the CDR3. CDR3 DNA sequence: TGTGCCAGCAGTGAGTATGCGGCCTACGAGCAGTACTTC. Protein product: CASSEYAAYEQYF.

The J gene is TRBJ1-5, the V gene TRBV20-1, with TRBD1 matching over 9 bases. The CDR3 runs 13 residues. Germline CDR1 is DFQATT and CDR2 is SNEGSKA (reference sequence). The CDR3, as DNA: TGCAGCGCCGACAGGGGGGGAGGTCAGCCCCAGCATTTT. It specifies CSADRGGGQPQHF.

V usage is TRBV24-1 and J usage is TRBJ2-4; 9 bases fit TRBD1. The J call may be wrong; the DNA end is better matched by TRBJ2-5. The CDR3 loop spans 15 amino acids. Germline V gives CDR1 KGHDR, CDR2 SFDVKD. CDR3 loop: CATSDPGQGLETQYF. In nucleotides, the CDR3 is TGTGCCACCAGTGACCCAGGACAGGGGTTGGAGACCCAGTACTTC.

This clonotype was found many times. The chain employs TRBV25-1 and TRBJ1-4; a possible D gene is TRBD1 (5 bases). Per the germline V gene, CDR1 is MGHDK and CDR2 is SYGVNS. V dropped 4 bases and J dropped 4 bases, with 16 bases sitting between them. This CDR3 region has 16 residues. The CDR3 protein is CASSVRCSGCNEKLFF. CDR3 DNA: TGTGCCAGCAGTGTAAGATGTTCAGGGTGTAATGAAAAACTGTTTTTT.

This clonotype was detected only a few times. The chain employs TRBV15 and TRBJ2-5; 7 bases fit TRBD1. Germline lookup yields CDR1 LNHNV and CDR2 YYDKDF (reference sequence). The J segment lost 4 bases and the V segment lost 0 bases, leaving 8 bases of the junction unmatched. The CDR3 sequence is 16 residues long. The CDR3 here is CATSRERQGVVETQYF. CDR3 in DNA: TGTGCCACCAGCAGAGAAAGACAGGGAGTGGTAGAGACCCAGTACTTC.

Comment on this clonotype: This may be a read error, as it is one base from a much larger clone. The chain is built from TRBV11-2 and TRBJ2-7, with unresolved D. Germline V gene sequence: CDR1 SGHAT, CDR2 FQNNGV. This CDR3 has 14 residues. This CDR3 reads CASSLDQPSYVQYF. CDR3 DNA: TGTGCCAGCAGCTTAGATCAGCCCTCCTACGTGCAGTACTTC.

This clonotype was seen many times. This CDR3 is CASSHRVGYEQYF. The CDR3 DNA reads TGCGCCAGCAGCCACAGGGTGGGCTACGAGCAGTACTTC. The chain couples TRBV4-1 to TRBJ2-7, with D tentatively TRBD1 (5 bases). V lost 3 bases, J lost 3 bases, and 9 bases lay in between. CDR1 and CDR2 from the germline V gene are MGHRA and YSYEKL. The CDR3 runs 13 residues.

The sample holds many counts of this clonotype. The rearrangement links TRBV7-9 to TRBJ1-2; D call uncertain. Germline CDR1 SEHNR, CDR2 FQNEAQ (reference sequence). V was clipped by 2 bases and J by 4 bases, with 8 bases between them. The CDR3 loop spans 13 amino acids. CDR3 DNA sequence: TGTGCCAGCAGCTTAATAACATCCTATGGCTACACCTTC. Translating it yields CASSLITSYGYTF.

This clonotype was detected many times. The chain is built from TRBV4-2 and TRBJ1-1; no reliable D call. The CDR3 contains 13 residues. V dropped 10 bases and J dropped 0 bases, with 12 bases sitting between them. CDR1 LGHNA and CDR2 YNFKEQ come from the germline V gene. DNA of the CDR3: TGTGCCACCACTAGGGCACTGAACACTGAAGCTTTCTTT. Translating it yields CATTRALNTEAFF.